The 31 T cell receptor beta chains listed next were all sequenced from one sample in a study of shared clonotypes between healthy human individuals. It was CD45RO-negative cells, positively selected for CCR7, that made up naive CD8 cells, with terminally differentiated effector memory CD45RA+ cells excluded. Produced via immunoSEQ multiplex PCR; TCRdb's table is partial and in-frame only. The top ten clones hold about 1.6% of a sample with approximately 2,000,000 clones, around 95% of them seen once. Specimen: naive CD8+ T cells from PBMCs. The receptors derive from a young man in good health. Some clones in this sample may be carry-over from other donors' samples.

This clone occurred once. J is TRBJ1-2 and V is TRBV5-1; possible D gene TRBD1, 6 bases. Deletions cut 2 bases from V and 8 bases from J, with 19 bases between. From germline, CDR1 is SGHRS and CDR2 YFSETQ. The CDR3 is 15 amino acids. The CDR3 coding sequence is TGCGCCAGCAGCTTATACGGCGGGGGCGAAGAAGGCTACACCTTC. Residues: CASSLYGGGEEGYTF.

The rearrangement joins TRBV6-6 to TRBJ1-2; unclear D gene. V shed 1 base and J shed 2 bases, with 14 bases lying between them. CDR1 and CDR2 (germline): MNHNY, SVGAGI (reference sequence). CDR3 length: 16 amino acids. The CDR3 here is CASSYFEQLANYGYTF. CDR3 coding DNA: TGTGCCAGCAGTTACTTCGAACAATTAGCCAACTATGGCTACACCTTC.

V is TRBV2 and J is TRBJ2-3; maybe TRBD2 (5 bases). The ends were cut back, 0 bases at V and 4 bases at J, with 11 bases in the middle. This CDR3 comprises 15 residues. CDR1 is SNHLY, CDR2 FYNNEI, per germline. CDR3 bases: TGTGCCAGCAGTGAAGCGCCCCTAGCCGCAGATACGCAGTATTTT. Encoded protein: CASSEAPLAADTQYF.

The rearrangement uses TRBV7-9 and TRBJ1-1; the D gene is possibly TRBD1 (5 bases). CDR1 SEHNR and CDR2 FQNEAQ come from the germline V gene (reference sequence). V lost 2 bases and J lost 0, with 10 bases in between. This CDR3 region has 15 residues. CDR3 bases: TGTGCCAGCAGCTTAAGGGGCAGCCTGAACACTGAAGCTTTCTTT. This translates into CASSLRGSLNTEAFF.

The V and J genes are TRBV19 and TRBJ1-2; D might be TRBD1 (6 bases). Germline CDR1 is LNHDA and CDR2 is SQIVND (reference sequence). The CDR3 is 15 amino acids. Trimming left V 1 base short and J 1 base short, with 10 bases between. CDR3 DNA sequence: TGTGCCAGTAGTATAGCTACAGGGCTTAACTATGGCTACACCTTC. Its protein is CASSIATGLNYGYTF.

This clone has a single count. V is TRBV15 and J is TRBJ2-1, with D hard to call. Germline CDR1 reads LNHNV; CDR2 reads YYDKDF (reference sequence). Trimming removed 1 base from V and 0 bases from J, with 7 bases in between. CDR3 size: 15 residues. The CDR3 is CATSRGTASYNEQFF. DNA of the CDR3: TGTGCCACCAGCAGAGGGACGGCCTCCTACAATGAGCAGTTCTTC.

This clone was observed once. This chain uses TRBV7-9 with TRBJ2-7, with 8 bases matching TRBD1. V shed 2 bases, J shed 5 bases, and the junction held 8 bases outside the gene matches. The CDR3 is 15 residues long. The germline gives CDR1 SEHNR, CDR2 FQNEAQ (reference sequence). CDR3 residues: CASSLRTGSLNEQYF. CDR3 nucleotides: TGTGCCAGCAGCTTAAGGACAGGGAGCCTCAACGAGCAGTACTTC.

The chain uses TRBV11-2 and TRBJ1-1; 7 positions agree with TRBD1. Per germline, CDR1 SGHAT and CDR2 FQNNGV. This CDR3 has 16 residues. V lost 6 bases to trimming and J lost 0 bases; unmatched junction nucleotides: 10. The CDR3 DNA reads as TGTGCCAGCAGAAACAGGGACAGCTACATGAACACTGAAGCTTTCTTT. This translates into CASRNRDSYMNTEAFF.

The gene calls are TRBV7-6 and TRBJ2-7; TRBD2 aligns across 12 bases. This CDR3 is built from 19 residues. Per the germline V gene, CDR1 is SGHVS and CDR2 is FNYEAQ. With 2 bases clipped from V and 5 bases from J, the junction kept 16 bases outside the gene matches. The CDR3 sequence: CASSLFWRATSGRNHEQYF. The CDR3 DNA reads TGTGCCAGCAGCTTATTTTGGCGCGCGACTAGCGGGAGAAACCACGAGCAGTACTTC.

The chain uses TRBV10-2 and TRBJ1-1; D is unresolved. This CDR3 comprises 15 residues. Germline V lookup: CDR1 WSHSY, CDR2 SAAADI. V lost 2 bases and J 0 bases, leaving 10 bases between the germline ends. The CDR3 protein is CASSELEVLNTEAFF. The CDR3 bases are TGCGCCAGCAGTGAGCTTGAGGTATTGAACACTGAAGCTTTCTTT.

The chain is built from TRBV7-9 and TRBJ2-1; 13 bases align to TRBD2. Looked up from germline, CDR1 is SEHNR and CDR2 is FQNEAQ (reference sequence). J gave up 1 base and V 4 bases, and 10 bases lay outside the gene matches. CDR3 length: 19 residues. This CDR3 is CASSSGLAGPSGSYNEQFF. In nucleotides, the CDR3 is TGTGCCAGCAGCTCGGGACTAGCGGGGCCTTCGGGGTCCTACAATGAGCAGTTCTTC.

The rearrangement links TRBV14 to TRBJ2-1; possible D gene TRBD2, 6 bases. The CDR3 covers 15 residues. Between the trimmed V and J ends, which lost 3 bases and 7 bases, there was a span of 16 bases. Germline lookup yields CDR1 SGHDN and CDR2 FVKESK. The CDR3 protein is CASSHKEGRGNEQFF. The DNA of the CDR3 is TGTGCCAGCAGCCATAAGGAGGGCCGTGGAAATGAGCAGTTCTTC.

V usage is TRBV16 and J usage is TRBJ1-3; D is undetermined. CDR1 KGHSY and CDR2 FQNENV come from the germline V gene. The CDR3 totals 16 residues. V lost 1 base and J lost 2, with 12 bases in between. CDR3 in DNA: TGTGCCAGCAGCCAATTAAAGGTGACTACTGGAAACACCATATATTTT. Its protein product is CASSQLKVTTGNTIYF.

The J gene is TRBJ2-3, the V gene TRBV29-1; weak D call: TRBD1 (5 bases). CDR1 is SQVTM, CDR2 ANQGSEA, per germline. CDR3 length: 14 residues. Trimming shortened V by 6 bases and J by 2 bases, and 15 bases separated the two germline ends. DNA for the CDR3: TGCAGCGTCCCCAGGGTCAGGCCCACAGATACGCAGTATTTT. This translates into CSVPRVRPTDTQYF.

This clone was counted once. This chain uses TRBV9 with TRBJ2-1; D gene ambiguous. This CDR3 has 14 residues. CDR1 and CDR2 from the germline V gene are SGDLS and YYNGEE. Trimming stripped 0 bases from V and 5 bases from J, with 9 bases between. This chain's CDR3 is CASSVGLANNEQFF. CDR3 nucleotides: TGTGCCAGCAGCGTAGGACTCGCCAACAATGAGCAGTTCTTC.

V and J are TRBV28 and TRBJ2-1, with a possible D match to TRBD1 (5 bases). From germline, CDR1 is MDHEN and CDR2 SYDVKM. The CDR3 runs to 12 residues. V dropped 6 bases and J dropped 7 bases, with 10 bases sitting between them. CDR3 coding DNA: TGTGCCAGCAGCGACAGTTTGAATGAGCAGTTCTTC. Translating it yields CASSDSLNEQFF.

The chain links TRBV30 to TRBJ2-5; D is possibly TRBD2 (6 bases). Between the trimmed V and J ends, which lost 4 bases and 4 bases, there was a span of 22 bases. The CDR3 is 16 amino acids. In germline, CDR1 is GTSNPN, CDR2 SVGIG (reference sequence). CDR3 coding DNA: TGTGCCTGGATCCAAGGGATAGCGGTGAAGGGAGAGACCCAGTACTTC. Encoded protein: CAWIQGIAVKGETQYF.

The chain combines TRBV10-3 with TRBJ2-5, with D perhaps matching TRBD1 or TRBD2 (6 bases each). Germline CDR1 and CDR2: ENHRY and SYGVKD. The CDR3 extends over 16 amino acids. The V end was cut by 2 bases, the J end by 4 bases, with 17 bases between. DNA for the CDR3: TGTGCCATCAGTGAGACAACAGGGTATAGCGGAGAGACCCAGTACTTC. Its protein is CAISETTGYSGETQYF.

The CDR3 reads CASSPHRTSLHEQYF. The DNA of the CDR3 is TGTGCCAGCAGCCCACACCGGACTAGTCTCCACGAGCAGTACTTC. The V gene is TRBV6-1, the J gene TRBJ2-7; 7 bases align to TRBD2. The germline CDR1 and CDR2 sequences are MNHNS and SASEGT. The junction had 13 bases not matched to a gene; V was cut back by 6 bases and J by 5 bases. There are 15 residues in the CDR3.

Worth noting for this clone: The same CDR3 arises from other DNA sequences in this sample as well. The chain carries TRBV6-5 and TRBJ1-1; D may be TRBD1 (5 bases). V was shortened by 5 bases and J by 4 bases, with 8 bases between the two germline ends. This CDR3 is 12 amino acids long. Germline V gives CDR1 MNHEY, CDR2 SVGAGI. The DNA for the CDR3 is TGTGCCAGCAGTCCAGACAGCACTGAAGCTTTCTTT. This sequence encodes CASSPDSTEAFF.

The rearrangement links TRBV4-3 to TRBJ2-1; D perhaps matches TRBD2 (7 bases). With 1 base removed from V and 9 bases from J, the gap between germline ends came to 10 bases. The CDR3 sequence is 13 residues long. Germline V gene sequence: CDR1 LGHNA, CDR2 YSLEER. This CDR3 is CASSQARGREQFF. In DNA, the CDR3 is TGCGCCAGCAGCCAAGCGCGGGGGCGTGAGCAGTTCTTC.

The CDR3 region is CASRKPGTGFYEQYF. CDR3 coding DNA: TGCGCCAGCAGGAAACCAGGGACAGGGTTCTACGAGCAGTACTTC. The chain is built from TRBV4-1 and TRBJ2-7, with 9 bases that match TRBD1. The V segment lost 6 bases and the J segment 3 bases; nucleotides outside the gene matches: 9. CDR3 length: 15 amino acids. CDR1 is MGHRA and CDR2 is YSYEKL in the germline V gene.

The chain links TRBV13 to TRBJ2-7; the D gene is possibly TRBD2 (5 bases). Deletions cut 4 bases from V and 6 bases from J, with 19 bases between. Germline-derived CDR1 and CDR2 are PRHDT and FYEKMQ (reference sequence). This CDR3 spans 15 amino acids. The CDR3 DNA sequence: TGTGCCAGCAGCTCTCGGACGGGAAGTTTAGGCGAGCAGTACTTC. Translated, it gives CASSSRTGSLGEQYF.

This clone was recorded a few times. The rearrangement joins TRBV2 to TRBJ1-6; tentative D call: TRBD1 (6 bases). The CDR3 spans 15 residues. Trimming pared 3 bases from V and 8 bases from J, leaving 14 bases between. CDR1 and CDR2 (germline): SNHLY, FYNNEI. CDR3 region: CASSEMTGGDSPLHF. CDR3 bases: TGTGCCAGCAGTGAGATGACAGGAGGCGATTCACCCCTCCACTTT.

This clone was seen just once. This chain links TRBV11-2 with TRBJ2-3; D not certain. The germline V and J ends were trimmed by 4 bases and 1 base, with 9 bases remaining between them. The CDR3 consists of 14 residues. The germline V gene has CDR1 SGHAT and CDR2 FQNNGV. The CDR3: CASSSRWGTDTQYF. The DNA for the CDR3 is TGTGCCAGCAGCTCCCGCTGGGGCACAGATACGCAGTATTTT.

The V gene is TRBV29-1, the J gene TRBJ1-1, with D possibly being TRBD1 (5 bases). V dropped 5 bases and J dropped 1 base, with 17 bases sitting between them. The CDR3 length is 15 residues. Germline V gives CDR1 SQVTM, CDR2 ANQGSEA. The chain's CDR3 is CSVQHRRQTNTEAFF. CDR3 nucleotide sequence: TGCAGCGTTCAACACCGTAGACAGACGAACACTGAAGCTTTCTTT.

The sample holds a few counts of this clone. The chain combines TRBV28 with TRBJ1-1; D unclear. The germline V gene has CDR1 MDHEN and CDR2 SYDVKM. CDR3 length: 13 residues. V was pared by 6 bases and J by 3 bases, with 11 bases between. The CDR3 DNA reads as TGTGCCAGCAGCCCTTTCGAATACACTGAAGCTTTCTTT. It is translated as CASSPFEYTEAFF.

This chain joins TRBV7-9 and TRBJ2-5, with D maybe TRBD2 (5 bases). This CDR3 spans 10 amino acids. Germline V CDR1 and CDR2: SEHNR, FQNEAQ (reference sequence). V lost 5 bases, J lost 9 bases, and 7 bases lay in between. CDR3: CASSPEAQYF. CDR3 DNA sequence: TGTGCCAGCAGCCCGGAGGCCCAGTACTTC.

The chain combines TRBV27 with TRBJ1-2; D call uncertain. Trimming cost V 3 bases and J 4 bases, with 15 bases left between them. CDR3 length equals 15 residues. CDR1 is MNHEY and CDR2 is SMNVEV in the germline V gene (reference sequence). The CDR3 DNA is TGTGCCAGCAGTTTCTCGGATCGCAGCCCCTATGGCTACACCTTC. It encodes CASSFSDRSPYGYTF.

The chain combines TRBV4-2 with TRBJ2-1; D perhaps matches TRBD2 (6 bases). V lost 0 bases and J 9 bases, leaving 18 bases between the germline ends. Germline V gene data show CDR1 as LGHNA and CDR2 as YNFKEQ. The CDR3 totals 16 residues. In nucleotides, the CDR3 is TGTGCCAGCAGCCAAGATAAAGCGGGCCGAGGTATTGAGCAGTTCTTC. Translating gives CASSQDKAGRGIEQFF.

The chain combines TRBV7-9 with TRBJ2-2; 9 bases align to TRBD1. The length of the CDR3 is 17 residues. Germline V gene sequence: CDR1 SEHNR, CDR2 FQNEAQ (reference sequence). Trimming removed 5 bases from V and 3 bases from J; junction bases left unmatched: 10. The CDR3 loop reads CASSPRTGGKDTGELFF. CDR3 DNA sequence: TGTGCCAGCAGCCCGAGAACAGGGGGCAAGGACACCGGGGAGCTGTTTTTT.